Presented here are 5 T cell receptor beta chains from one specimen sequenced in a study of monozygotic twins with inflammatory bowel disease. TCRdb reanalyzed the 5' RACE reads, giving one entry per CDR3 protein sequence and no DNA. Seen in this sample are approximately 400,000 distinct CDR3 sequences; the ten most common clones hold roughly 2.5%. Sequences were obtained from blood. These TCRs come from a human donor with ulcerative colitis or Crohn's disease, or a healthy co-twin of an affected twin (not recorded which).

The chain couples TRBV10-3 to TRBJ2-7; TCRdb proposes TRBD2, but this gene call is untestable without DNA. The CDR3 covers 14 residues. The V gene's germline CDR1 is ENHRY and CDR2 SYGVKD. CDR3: CAISGTSGSYEQYF.

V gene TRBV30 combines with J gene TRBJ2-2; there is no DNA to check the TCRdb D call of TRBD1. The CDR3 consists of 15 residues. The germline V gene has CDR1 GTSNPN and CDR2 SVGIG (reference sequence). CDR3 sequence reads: CAWSVRRADTGELFF. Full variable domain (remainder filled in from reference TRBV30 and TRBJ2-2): SQTIHQWPATLVQPVGSPLSLECTVEGTSNPNLYWYRQAAGRGLQLLFYSVGIGQISSEVPQNLSASRPQDRQFILSSKKLLLSDSGFYLCAWSVRRADTGELFFGEGSRLTVL.

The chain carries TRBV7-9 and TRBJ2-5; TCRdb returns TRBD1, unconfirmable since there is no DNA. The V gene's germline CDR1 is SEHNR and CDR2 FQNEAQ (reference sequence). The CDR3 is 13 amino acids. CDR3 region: CASRRDSEETQYF.

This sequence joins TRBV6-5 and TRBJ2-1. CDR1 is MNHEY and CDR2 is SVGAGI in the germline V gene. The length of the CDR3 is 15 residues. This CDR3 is CASSYRSGIYNEQFF.

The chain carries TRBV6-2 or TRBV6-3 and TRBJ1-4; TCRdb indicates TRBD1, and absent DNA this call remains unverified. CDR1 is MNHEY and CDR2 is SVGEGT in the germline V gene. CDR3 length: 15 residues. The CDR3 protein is CASTYRGSDNEKLFF.